This T cell receptor beta chain stems from a study of cytomegalovirus exposure and HLA in healthy donors. Across the whole study: In terms of ancestry, the Caucasian-associated cluster contained 80% to 90% of the approximately 400 genotyped donors.

PCR primers comprised 60 Vbeta and 13 Jbeta primers. The repertoire was sequenced with immunoSEQ multiplex PCR; TCRdb's copy has only in-frame clones and lacks some. Seen here are 100,000 to 150,000 clones, approximately 82% observed once, and the top ten hold about 2.5%. Findings of the study overall: In terms of immune exposure information, only CMV serostatus was available. In vitro data verified three CMV-associated chains as specific for CMV antigens.

Per germline, CDR1 SGHTA and CDR2 FQGNSA. Trimming cost V 5 bases and J 4 bases, with 9 bases left between them. The CDR3 covers 13 residues. About this clone: Its antigen is not known.

The sample comprised PBMCs. The J gene is TRBJ1-5, the V gene TRBV7-2; no definite D call. The TCR was taken from a boy between 2 and 10 years old in good health and CMV-seronegative. The CDR3 loop reads CASSRERNQPQHF. The CDR3 region has the DNA TGTGCCAGCAGCCGGGAACGGAATCAGCCCCAGCATTTT.